One and the same sample provided the 13 T cell receptor beta chains below, sequenced in a study of graft-versus-host responses after intestinal transplantation. Produced via immunoSEQ multiplex PCR; TCRdb's table is partial and in-frame only. The sample lists about 4,100 clones; approximately 84% were seen once. Stated time point: postoperative day 105 after intestinal transplantation (dayNNNN = postoperative day). Intraepithelial lymphocytes and lamina propria lymphocytes were released through processing of graft tissue. Specimen: ileum tissue, collected 105 days after intestinal transplantation. The receptors were sampled from a human patient who received an intestinal transplant, so some T cells may come from the graft donor.

This clone came up once. The chain couples TRBV7-3 to TRBJ1-5; D not certain. The CDR3 length is 15 residues. Germline assignment: CDR1 SGHTA and CDR2 FQGTGA. The V end lost 2 bases, the J end lost 0 bases, and 8 bases lay between the germline ends. CDR3 residues: CASSLGGHSNQPQHF. The CDR3 bases are TGTGCCAGCAGCTTAGGCGGGCATAGCAATCAGCCCCAGCATTTT.

The rearrangement joins TRBV9 to TRBJ2-1, with 11 bases aligning to TRBD2. This CDR3 region has 17 residues. The V segment lost 0 bases and the J segment 6 bases; nucleotides outside the gene matches: 8. CDR1 is SGDLS, CDR2 YYNGEE, per germline. DNA for the CDR3: TGTGCCAGCAGCGTAGATCCTACTAGCGGGGGCGTCAATGAGCAGTTCTTC. Translation gives CASSVDPTSGGVNEQFF.

The rearrangement links TRBV27 to TRBJ2-3, with D uncertain. V was pared by 0 bases and J by 0 bases, with 4 bases between. This CDR3 spans 14 amino acids. CDR1 is MNHEY, CDR2 SMNVEV, per germline (reference sequence). CDR3 in DNA: TGTGCCAGCAGTTTATCTAGCAGCACAGATACGCAGTATTTT. Its translation is CASSLSSSTDTQYF.

The V call is TRBV28, the J call TRBJ1-2, with D uncertain. The CDR3 loop spans 11 amino acids. Germline-derived CDR1 and CDR2 are MDHEN and SYDVKM. V was pared by 2 bases and J by 3 bases, with 1 base between. The CDR3 DNA reads as TGTGCCAGCAGTTTACACTATGGCTACACCTTC. Its translation: CASSLHYGYTF.

The chain combines TRBV25-1 with TRBJ2-1, with D hard to call. Trimming pared 3 bases from V and 3 bases from J, leaving 0 bases between. The CDR3 length is 11 residues. Germline V CDR1 and CDR2: MGHDK, SYGVNS. For the CDR3, the DNA is TGTGCCAGCAGTGACTACAATGAGCAGTTCTTC. Translating gives CASSDYNEQFF.

This chain joins TRBV11-2 and TRBJ2-3; no definite D call. The CDR3 totals 14 residues. Germline V CDR1 and CDR2: SGHAT, FQNNGV. The germline V and J ends were trimmed by 10 bases and 1 base, with 15 bases remaining between them. The CDR3: CATLPPPGTDTQYF. The DNA for the CDR3 is TGTGCCACACTCCCCCCACCCGGCACAGATACGCAGTATTTT.

The V and J genes are TRBV19 and TRBJ2-7; 8 nucleotides match TRBD2. V shed 3 bases, J shed 2 bases, and the junction held 6 bases outside the gene matches. The CDR3 is 15 residues long. CDR1 is LNHDA, CDR2 SQIVND, per germline (reference sequence). The CDR3 is CASSIGGAMTYEQYF. CDR3 nucleotide sequence: TGTGCCAGTAGTATCGGGGGGGCGATGACCTACGAGCAGTACTTC. The entire variable domain, with the rest obtained from reference TRBV19 and TRBJ2-7, is as follows: DGGITQSPKYLFRKEGQNVTLSCEQNLNHDAMYWYRQDPGQGLRLIYYSQIVNDFQKGDIAEGYSVSREKKESFPLTVTSAQKNPTAFYLCASSIGGAMTYEQYFGPGTRLTVT.

The chain is built from TRBV2 and TRBJ2-5; a possible D gene is TRBD2 (6 bases). Germline V gives CDR1 SNHLY, CDR2 FYNNEI. V gave up 0 bases and J gave up 2 bases, with 16 bases separating them. The CDR3 is made up of 17 amino acids. CDR3 amino acids: CASSEAPAGTLQETQYF. The CDR3 DNA follows: TGTGCCAGCAGTGAAGCCCCTGCCGGGACTCTTCAAGAGACCCAGTACTTC.

The sample holds one count of this clone. V and J are TRBV28 and TRBJ1-1; TRBD1 aligns across 10 bases. CDR1 is MDHEN and CDR2 is SYDVKM in the germline V gene. The junction had 7 bases not matched to a gene; V was cut back by 4 bases and J by 5 bases. The CDR3 has 15 amino acids. CDR3 sequence: CASSSPGQGETEAFF. For the CDR3, the DNA is TGTGCCAGCAGTTCCCCCGGACAGGGGGAAACTGAAGCTTTCTTT.

This chain joins TRBV25-1 and TRBJ2-7, with 10 bases lining up with TRBD1. The V gene's germline CDR1 is MGHDK and CDR2 SYGVNS. The trim removed 7 bases at V and 4 bases at J, leaving 4 bases unmatched. The CDR3 is made up of 13 amino acids. Written as DNA, the CDR3 is TGTGCCAGCACCGGGGACAGGGGTTACGAGCAGTACTTC. This codes for CASTGDRGYEQYF.

The genes are TRBV21-1 and TRBJ2-1; the table's D call TRBD2 went unverified against the DNA. TRBV21-1 is a pseudogene segment. The CDR3 covers 14 residues. In DNA, the CDR3 is TGTGCCAGCACTAGTAAAAACATTTACAATGAGCAGTTCTTC. It codes for CASTSKNIYNEQFF.

Points on this clone: Other DNA sequences in this sample translate to the same CDR3. The CDR3 region has the DNA TGCGCCAGCAGCTTGGAGCGGGGAGGCAAAAACATTCAGTACTTC. Its protein product is CASSLERGGKNIQYF. V usage is TRBV5-1 and J usage is TRBJ2-4; TRBD2 matches 7 bases. The ends lost 0 bases at V and 3 bases at J; junction bases unmatched: 3. The germline V gene encodes CDR1 SGHRS and CDR2 YFSETQ. This CDR3 spans 15 amino acids.

In its sample, this clone was seen once. The chain combines TRBV29-1 with TRBJ1-2; 10 bases fit TRBD1. Trimming removed 1 base from V and 5 bases from J; junction bases left unmatched: 4. Germline assignment: CDR1 SQVTM and CDR2 ANQGSEA. This CDR3 region has 14 residues. DNA for the CDR3: TGCAGCGTTGAAGCTCCGGGACAGGGGTATGGCTACACCTTC. Protein sequence: CSVEAPGQGYGYTF.